Listed here is a single TCR beta chain. What it binds is not known. V was clipped by 6 bases and J by 2 bases; unmatched bases: 9. The length of the CDR3 is 17 residues. Each sample gave at least 7 million isolated PBMCs. The amount of total RNA extracted per sample was at least 5 micrograms. Using a J-beta primer mix together with a sample-barcoded 5' primer, a second PCR was run for roughly 6 to 12 cycles. Every single cDNA molecule received a tag from a template-switch adaptor with 12 random nucleotides. TCRdb fed the 5' RACE reads into MiXCR, producing one record per CDR3 protein. The table has approximately 400,000 distinct CDR3 sequences, about 55% seen once; the top ten hold under 60%. The data originate from a study of blood T cells in healthy people across ages. The study's findings and limits: It was the long-lived donors that had more naive CD4+ cells and higher diversity than aged donors.

The TCR comes from a man in his sixties in good health. Sequenced: blood. The chain links TRBV12-3 or TRBV12-4 to TRBJ2-1, with 11 bases matching TRBD2. This chain's CDR3 is CASSPTSGGNPYNEQFF. The CDR3 DNA sequence: TGTGCCAGCAGCCCAACTAGCGGGGGAAACCCCTACAATGAGCAGTTCTTC.